A selection of T cell receptor beta chains follows, all from one sample in a study of blood T cells in healthy people across ages. TCRdb passed the 5' RACE reads through MiXCR, listing each CDR3 protein once. The data show some 800,000 distinct CDR3 sequences, under 45% seen once. Sequencing input: blood. The receptors come from a man aged 60 to 69 in good health. Both conserved end residues are trimmed from each CDR3. The D gene is left open where the match is weak. Expanded clones get a size class; other rows say once, few or many, or leave the size out.

J gene: TRBJ2-4; clone size: -; D gene: TRBD1; V gene: TRBV5-5; CDR3 protein: ASSLGQVLAKNIQY
J gene: TRBJ2-1; clone size: -; D gene: TRBD2; V gene: TRBV13; CDR3 protein: ASSLEPSGGADEQF
J gene: TRBJ2-7; clone size: few; D gene: -; V gene: TRBV20-1; CDR3 protein: SAARGSYEQY
J gene: -; clone size: -; D gene: -; V gene: TRBV7-9; CDR3 protein: ASSSQRAGGGETQY
J gene: TRBJ2-2; clone size: -; D gene: TRBD1; V gene: TRBV7-2; CDR3 protein: ASWGQGITGELF
J gene: TRBJ2-1; clone size: -; D gene: -; V gene: TRBV14; CDR3 protein: ASNHDGSNEQF
J gene: TRBJ2-1; clone size: few; D gene: -; V gene: TRBV30; CDR3 protein: AWSVQGWGQF
J gene: TRBJ2-2; clone size: -; D gene: -; V gene: TRBV4-3; CDR3 protein: ASSQELAVRGELF
J gene: TRBJ2-7; clone size: many; D gene: -; V gene: TRBV25-1; CDR3 protein: ASSESGSYEQY
J gene: TRBJ2-7; clone size: few; D gene: -; V gene: TRBV20-1; CDR3 protein: SARDHASKGRSAYEQY
J gene: TRBJ2-5; clone size: -; D gene: -; V gene: TRBV20-1; CDR3 protein: SARDPGSLETQY
J gene: TRBJ2-5; clone size: few; D gene: -; V gene: TRBV29-1; CDR3 protein: SVEAEAGTQY